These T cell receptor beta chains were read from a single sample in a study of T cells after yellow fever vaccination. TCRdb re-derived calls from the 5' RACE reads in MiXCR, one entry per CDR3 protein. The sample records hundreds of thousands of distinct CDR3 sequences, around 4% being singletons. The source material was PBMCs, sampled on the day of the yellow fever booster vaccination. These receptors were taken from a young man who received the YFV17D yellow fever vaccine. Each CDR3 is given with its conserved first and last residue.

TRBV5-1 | CASSLALGTDTQYF
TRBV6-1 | CASREGTGGSGNTIYF
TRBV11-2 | CASSFIIAADTQYF
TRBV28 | CASSLGRHYNEQFF
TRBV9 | CASSAGVGLAFTDTQYF
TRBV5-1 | CASSQGTGLDGYTF
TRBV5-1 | CASSLSFGDTQYF
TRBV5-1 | CASSLPSRGTEAFF
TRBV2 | CATRTGRPYGYTF
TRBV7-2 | CASSQRRVVNEKLFF
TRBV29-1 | CSYGSGGENEQFF
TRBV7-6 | CASSLARAYNEQFF
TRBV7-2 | CASIRDIQDGTQYF
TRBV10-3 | CATKLAGGNEQFF
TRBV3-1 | CASSLGGPGTGELFF
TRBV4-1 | CASSQRQGAGELFF
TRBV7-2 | CASSLKEGGPRETQYF
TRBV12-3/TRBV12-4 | CASSWDPRAEAFF
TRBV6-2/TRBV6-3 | CASSYDSGGAVDEQFF
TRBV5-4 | CASSLDLAGGRGETQYF
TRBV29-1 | CSVLISGNTEAFF
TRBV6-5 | CASSSTGGDTEAFF
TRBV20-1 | CSAHPGPADTQYF
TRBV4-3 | CASSQAEGAETQYF
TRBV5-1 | CASSFHKPGTGVNTQYF
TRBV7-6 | CASSFPTNTGELFF
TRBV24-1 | CATSDRGTGNGYTF
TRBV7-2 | CASSAQGGNEQFF